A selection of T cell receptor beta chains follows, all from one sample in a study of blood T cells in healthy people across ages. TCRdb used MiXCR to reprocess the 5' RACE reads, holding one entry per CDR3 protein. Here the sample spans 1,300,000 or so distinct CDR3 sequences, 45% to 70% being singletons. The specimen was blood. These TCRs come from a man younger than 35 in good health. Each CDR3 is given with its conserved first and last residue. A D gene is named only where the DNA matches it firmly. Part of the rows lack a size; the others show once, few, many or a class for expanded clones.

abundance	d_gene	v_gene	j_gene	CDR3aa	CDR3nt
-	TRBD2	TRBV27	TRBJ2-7	CASRGLASYEQYF	TGTGCCAGCAGGGGACTAGCGAGCTACGAGCAGTACTTC
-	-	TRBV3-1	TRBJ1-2	CASSLDRPTWGYTF	TGTGCCAGCAGCCTAGACAGGCCTACGTGGGGCTACACCTTC
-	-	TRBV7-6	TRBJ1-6	CASSLLSPPLPLHF	TGTGCCAGCAGCTTACTCAGCCCTCCTTTACCCCTCCACTTT
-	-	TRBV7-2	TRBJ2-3	CASSLKVTDTQYF	TGTGCCAGCAGCTTAAAGGTCACAGATACGCAGTATTTT
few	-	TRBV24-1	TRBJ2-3	CATSDSSRDTQYF	TGTGCCACCAGTGATTCCAGTCGGGATACGCAGTATTTT
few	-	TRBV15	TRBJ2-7	CATSRDPTGTYEQYF	TGTGCCACCAGCAGAGATCCGACAGGAACCTACGAGCAGTACTTC
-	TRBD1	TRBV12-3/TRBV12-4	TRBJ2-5	CASSPRGLLGETQYF	TGTGCCAGCAGCCCCAGGGGGCTCTTAGGAGAGACCCAGTACTTC
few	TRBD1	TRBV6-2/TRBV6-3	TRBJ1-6	CASTNPGQGNSPLHF	TGTGCCAGCACCAACCCGGGACAGGGAAACTCACCCCTCCACTTT
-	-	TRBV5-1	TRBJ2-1	CASSLGRISSYNEQFF	TGCGCCAGCAGCTTAGGCAGGATCAGCTCCTACAATGAGCAGTTCTTC
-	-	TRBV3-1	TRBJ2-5	CASSQVQGVDGETQYF	TGTGCCAGCAGCCAAGTACAGGGTGTAGACGGAGAGACCCAGTACTTC